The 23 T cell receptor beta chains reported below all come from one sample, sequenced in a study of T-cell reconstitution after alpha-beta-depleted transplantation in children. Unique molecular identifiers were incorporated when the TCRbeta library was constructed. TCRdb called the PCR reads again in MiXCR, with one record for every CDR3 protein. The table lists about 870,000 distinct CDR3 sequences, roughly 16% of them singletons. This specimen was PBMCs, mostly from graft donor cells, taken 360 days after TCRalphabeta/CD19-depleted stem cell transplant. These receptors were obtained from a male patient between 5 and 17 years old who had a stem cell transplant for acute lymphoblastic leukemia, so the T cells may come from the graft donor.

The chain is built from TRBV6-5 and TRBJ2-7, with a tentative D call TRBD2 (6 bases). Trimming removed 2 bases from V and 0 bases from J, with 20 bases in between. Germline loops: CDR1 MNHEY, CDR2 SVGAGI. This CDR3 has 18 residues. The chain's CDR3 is CASSYRANGGLSSYEQYF. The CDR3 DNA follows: TGTGCCAGCAGTTACCGGGCCAACGGGGGTCTTAGCTCCTACGAGCAGTACTTC.

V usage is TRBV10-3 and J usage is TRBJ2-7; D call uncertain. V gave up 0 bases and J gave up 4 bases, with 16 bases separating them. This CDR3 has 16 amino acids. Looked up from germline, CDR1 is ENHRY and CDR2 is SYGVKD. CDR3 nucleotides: TGTGCCATCAGTGAGTCCGCGGATTACAGTTTGTACGAGCAGTACTTC. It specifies CAISESADYSLYEQYF.

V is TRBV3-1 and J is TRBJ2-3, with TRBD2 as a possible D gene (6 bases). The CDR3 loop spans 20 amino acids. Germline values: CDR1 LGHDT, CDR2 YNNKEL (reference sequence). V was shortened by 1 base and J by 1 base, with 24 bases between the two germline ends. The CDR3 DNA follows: TGTGCCAGCAGCCAAGGACTCACAATTTTCCGGGACTCCGGCACAGATACGCAGTATTTT. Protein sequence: CASSQGLTIFRDSGTDTQYF.

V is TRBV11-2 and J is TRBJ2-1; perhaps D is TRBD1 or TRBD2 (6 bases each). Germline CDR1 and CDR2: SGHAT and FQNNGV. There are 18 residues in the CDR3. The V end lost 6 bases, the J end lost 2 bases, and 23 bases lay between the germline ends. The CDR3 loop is CASSYGKGGSPTYNEQFF. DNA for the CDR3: TGTGCCAGCAGTTACGGGAAGGGGGGCTCGCCTACCTACAATGAGCAGTTCTTC.

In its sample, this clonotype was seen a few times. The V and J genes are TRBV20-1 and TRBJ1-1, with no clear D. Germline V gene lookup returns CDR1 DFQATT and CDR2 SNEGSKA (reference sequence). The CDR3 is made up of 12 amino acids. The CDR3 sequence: CRLKQRNTEAFF. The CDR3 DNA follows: TGCAGGCTCAAACAGAGGAACACTGAAGCTTTCTTT.

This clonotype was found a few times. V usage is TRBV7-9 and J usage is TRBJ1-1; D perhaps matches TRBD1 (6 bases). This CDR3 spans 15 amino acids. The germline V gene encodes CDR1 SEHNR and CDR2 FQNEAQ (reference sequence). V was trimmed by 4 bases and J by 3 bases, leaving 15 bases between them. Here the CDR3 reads CASSSTQGGYTEAFF. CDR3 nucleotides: TGTGCCAGCAGCTCTACCCAAGGGGGATACACTGAAGCTTTCTTT.

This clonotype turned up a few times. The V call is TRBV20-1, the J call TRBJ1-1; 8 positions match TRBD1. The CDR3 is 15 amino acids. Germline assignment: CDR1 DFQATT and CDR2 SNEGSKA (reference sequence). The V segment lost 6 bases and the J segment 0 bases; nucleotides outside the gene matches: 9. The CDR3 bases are TGCAGTGCCACAGTGTCGGGACAGGTGAACACTGAAGCTTTCTTT. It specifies CSATVSGQVNTEAFF.

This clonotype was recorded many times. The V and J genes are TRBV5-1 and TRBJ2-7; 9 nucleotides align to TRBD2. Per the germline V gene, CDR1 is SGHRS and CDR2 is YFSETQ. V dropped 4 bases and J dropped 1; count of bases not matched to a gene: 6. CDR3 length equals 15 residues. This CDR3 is CASSQGTSRSYEQYF. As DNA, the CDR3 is TGCGCCAGCAGCCAAGGGACTAGCCGATCCTACGAGCAGTACTTC.

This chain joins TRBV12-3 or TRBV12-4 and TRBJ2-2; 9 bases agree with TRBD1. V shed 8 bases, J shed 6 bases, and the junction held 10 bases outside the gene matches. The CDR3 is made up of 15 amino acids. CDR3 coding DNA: TGTGCCAGCGGGCCAGGGACAGGGTTGTCCGGGGAGCTGTTTTTT. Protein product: CASGPGTGLSGELFF.

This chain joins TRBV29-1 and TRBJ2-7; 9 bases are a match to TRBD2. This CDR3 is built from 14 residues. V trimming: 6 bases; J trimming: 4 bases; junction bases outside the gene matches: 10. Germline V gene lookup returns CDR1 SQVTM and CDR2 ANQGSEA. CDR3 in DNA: TGCAGCGTCCTGGCGGGCCTAGCGGGGTACGAGCAGTACTTC. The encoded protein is CSVLAGLAGYEQYF.

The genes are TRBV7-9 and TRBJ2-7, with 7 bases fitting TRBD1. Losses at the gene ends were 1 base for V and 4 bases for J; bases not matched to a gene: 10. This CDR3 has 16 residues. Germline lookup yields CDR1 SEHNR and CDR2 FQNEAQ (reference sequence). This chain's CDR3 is CASSLGYGTDFYEQYF. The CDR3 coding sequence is TGTGCCAGCAGCTTAGGATACGGGACAGATTTTTACGAGCAGTACTTC.

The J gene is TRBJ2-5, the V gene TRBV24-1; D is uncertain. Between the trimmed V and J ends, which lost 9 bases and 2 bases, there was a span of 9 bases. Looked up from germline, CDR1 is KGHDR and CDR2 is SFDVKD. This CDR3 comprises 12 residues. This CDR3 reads CATADSQETQYF. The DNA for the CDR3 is TGTGCCACCGCCGACTCACAAGAGACCCAGTACTTC.

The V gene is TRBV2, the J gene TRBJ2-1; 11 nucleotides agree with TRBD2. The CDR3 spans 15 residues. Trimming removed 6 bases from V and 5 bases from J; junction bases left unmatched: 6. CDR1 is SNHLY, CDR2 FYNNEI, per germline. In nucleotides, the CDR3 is TGTGCCAGCAGGGGGCTAGCGGGAGGCGACAATGAGCAGTTCTTC. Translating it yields CASRGLAGGDNEQFF.

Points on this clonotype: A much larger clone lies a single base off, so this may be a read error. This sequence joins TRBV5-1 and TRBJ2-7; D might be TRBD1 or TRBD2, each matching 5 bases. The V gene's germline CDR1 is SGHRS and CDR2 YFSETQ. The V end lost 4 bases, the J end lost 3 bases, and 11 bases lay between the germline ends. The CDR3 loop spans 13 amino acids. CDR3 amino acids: CASSRDVDYEQYF. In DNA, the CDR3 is TGCGCCAGCAGCCGGGACGTAGACTACGAGCAGTACTTC.

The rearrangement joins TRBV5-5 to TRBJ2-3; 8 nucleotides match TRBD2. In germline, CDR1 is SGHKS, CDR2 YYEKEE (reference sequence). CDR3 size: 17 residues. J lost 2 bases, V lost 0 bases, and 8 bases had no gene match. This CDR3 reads CASSLGEGSGDTDTQYF. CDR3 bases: TGTGCCAGCAGCTTGGGGGAGGGTAGCGGGGACACAGATACGCAGTATTTT.

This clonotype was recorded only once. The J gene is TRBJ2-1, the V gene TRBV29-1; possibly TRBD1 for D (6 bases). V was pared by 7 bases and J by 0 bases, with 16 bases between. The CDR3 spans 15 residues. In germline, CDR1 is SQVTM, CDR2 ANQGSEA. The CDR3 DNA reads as TGCAGCGCTTGTGTGGGGGCCCTCTCCTACAATGAGCAGTTCTTC. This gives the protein CSACVGALSYNEQFF.

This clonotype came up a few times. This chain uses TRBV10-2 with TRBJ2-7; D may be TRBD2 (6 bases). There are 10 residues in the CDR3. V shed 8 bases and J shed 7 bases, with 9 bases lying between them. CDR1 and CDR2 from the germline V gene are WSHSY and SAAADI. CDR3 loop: CASGAGEQYF. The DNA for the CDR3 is TGCGCCAGCGGGGCGGGGGAGCAGTACTTC.

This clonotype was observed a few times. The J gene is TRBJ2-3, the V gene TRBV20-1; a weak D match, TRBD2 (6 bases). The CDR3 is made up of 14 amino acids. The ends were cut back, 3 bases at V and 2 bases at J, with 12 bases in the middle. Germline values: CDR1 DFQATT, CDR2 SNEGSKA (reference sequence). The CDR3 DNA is TGCAGTGCTAGTAAACGGGGGAACACAGATACGCAGTATTTT. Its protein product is CSASKRGNTDTQYF.

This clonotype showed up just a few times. For the CDR3, the DNA is TGCAGTGCTAGAAGGGGCGAGGGCTCCTACAATGAGCAGTTCTTC. This encodes CSARRGEGSYNEQFF. The genes are TRBV20-1 and TRBJ2-1; D is possibly TRBD1 or TRBD2 (5 bases each). Germline values: CDR1 DFQATT, CDR2 SNEGSKA (reference sequence). V lost 2 bases, J lost 0 bases, and 11 bases lay in between. The CDR3 extends over 15 amino acids.

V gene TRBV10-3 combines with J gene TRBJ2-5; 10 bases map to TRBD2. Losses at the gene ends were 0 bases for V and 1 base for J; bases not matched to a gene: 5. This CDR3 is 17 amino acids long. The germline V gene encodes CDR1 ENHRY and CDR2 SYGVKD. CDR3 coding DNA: TGTGCCATCAGTGAGTCCAGCGGGAGGGCAGCCCAAGAGACCCAGTACTTC. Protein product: CAISESSGRAAQETQYF.

This CDR3 reads CASSLAVNEQYF. CDR3 DNA sequence: TGTGCCAGCAGCTTAGCGGTGAACGAGCAGTACTTC. The gene calls are TRBV7-9 and TRBJ2-7; D call uncertain. The CDR3 is made up of 12 amino acids. Per germline, CDR1 SEHNR and CDR2 FQNEAQ (reference sequence). The V gene lost 0 bases and the J gene lost 5 bases, with 5 bases spanning the gap.

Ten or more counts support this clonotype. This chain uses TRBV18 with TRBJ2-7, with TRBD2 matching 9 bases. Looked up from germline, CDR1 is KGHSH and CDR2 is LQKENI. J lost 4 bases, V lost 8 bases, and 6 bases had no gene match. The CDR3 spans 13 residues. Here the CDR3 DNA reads TGTGCCAGCAGCCCCGGACTAGCGTACGAGCAGTACTTC. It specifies CASSPGLAYEQYF.

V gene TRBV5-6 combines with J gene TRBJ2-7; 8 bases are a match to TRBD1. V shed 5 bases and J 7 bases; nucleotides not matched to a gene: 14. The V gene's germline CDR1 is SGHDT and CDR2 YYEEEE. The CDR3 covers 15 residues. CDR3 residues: CASSFRDRNLKEQYF. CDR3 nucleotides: TGTGCCAGCAGTTTCCGGGACAGGAACCTTAAGGAGCAGTACTTC.